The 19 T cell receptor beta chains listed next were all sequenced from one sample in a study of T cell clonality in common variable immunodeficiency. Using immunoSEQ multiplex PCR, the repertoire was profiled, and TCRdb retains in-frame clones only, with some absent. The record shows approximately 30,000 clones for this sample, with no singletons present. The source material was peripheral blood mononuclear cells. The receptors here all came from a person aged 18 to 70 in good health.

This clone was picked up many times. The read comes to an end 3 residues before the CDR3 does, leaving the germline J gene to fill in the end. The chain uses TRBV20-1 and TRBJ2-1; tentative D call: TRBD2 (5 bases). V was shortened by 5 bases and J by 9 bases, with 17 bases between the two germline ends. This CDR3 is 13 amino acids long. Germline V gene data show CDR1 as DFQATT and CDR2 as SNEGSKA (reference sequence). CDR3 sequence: CSALTLSSFEQFF. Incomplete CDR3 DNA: TGCAGTGCTCTAACCCTATCTAGCTTTGAG.

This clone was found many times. This CDR3 reads CASGGQIQETQYF. Partial CDR3 DNA: TGTGCCAGCGGCGGACAGATTCAAGAGACC. The chain employs TRBV2 and TRBJ2-5, with D possibly matching TRBD1 (6 bases). The read finishes 3 residues shy of the CDR3 end, and the germline J gene is used to complete it. CDR1 and CDR2 (germline): SNHLY, FYNNEI. CDR3 size: 13 residues. The V end was cut by 8 bases, the J end by 2 bases, with 12 bases between.

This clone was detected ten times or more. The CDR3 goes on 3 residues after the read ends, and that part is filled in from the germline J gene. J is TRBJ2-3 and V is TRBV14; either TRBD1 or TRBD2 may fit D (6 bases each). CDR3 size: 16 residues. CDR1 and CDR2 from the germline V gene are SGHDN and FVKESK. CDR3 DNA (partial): TGTGCCAGCAGCCAACTGGGGGCGGGAAACCAAGAGACG. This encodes CASSQLGAGNQET. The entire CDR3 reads CASSQLGAGNQETQYF. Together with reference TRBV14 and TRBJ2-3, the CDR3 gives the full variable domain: EAGVTQFPSHSVIEKGQTVTLRCDPISGHDNLYWYRRVMGKEIKFLLHFVKESKQDESGMPNNRFLAERTGGTYSTLKVQPAELEDSGVYFCASSQLGAGNQETQYFGPGTRLTVL.

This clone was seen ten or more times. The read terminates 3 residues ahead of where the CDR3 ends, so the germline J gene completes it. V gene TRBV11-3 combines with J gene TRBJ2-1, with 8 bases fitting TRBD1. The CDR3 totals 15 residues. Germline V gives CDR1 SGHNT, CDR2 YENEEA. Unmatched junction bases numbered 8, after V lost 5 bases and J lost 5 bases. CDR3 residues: CASSRFGQGNNEQFF. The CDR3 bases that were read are TGTGCCAGCAGCCGTTTTGGACAGGGCAACAATGAG. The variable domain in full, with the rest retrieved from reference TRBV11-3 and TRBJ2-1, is EAGVVQSPRYKIIEKKQPVAFWCNPISGHNTLYWYLQNLGQGPELLIRYENEEAVDDSQLPKDRFSAERLKGVDSTLKIQPAELGDSAVYLCASSRFGQGNNEQFFGPGTRLTVL.

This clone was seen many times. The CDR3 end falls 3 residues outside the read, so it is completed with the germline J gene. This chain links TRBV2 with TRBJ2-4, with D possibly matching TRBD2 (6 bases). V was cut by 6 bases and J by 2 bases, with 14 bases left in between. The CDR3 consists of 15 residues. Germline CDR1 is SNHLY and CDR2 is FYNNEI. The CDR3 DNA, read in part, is TGTGCCAGCAGCGACCTGACTAGAACCAAAAACATT. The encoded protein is CASSDLTRTKNI. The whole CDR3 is CASSDLTRTKNIQYF.

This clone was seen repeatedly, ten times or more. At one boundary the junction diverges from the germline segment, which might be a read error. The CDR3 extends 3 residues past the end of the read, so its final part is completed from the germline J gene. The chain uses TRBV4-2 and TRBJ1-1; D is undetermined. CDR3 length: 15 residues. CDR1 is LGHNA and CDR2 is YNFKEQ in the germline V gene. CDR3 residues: CASSQELSGPTEAFF. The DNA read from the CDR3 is TGCGCCAGCAGCCAAGAGTTATCAGGCCCCACTGAA.

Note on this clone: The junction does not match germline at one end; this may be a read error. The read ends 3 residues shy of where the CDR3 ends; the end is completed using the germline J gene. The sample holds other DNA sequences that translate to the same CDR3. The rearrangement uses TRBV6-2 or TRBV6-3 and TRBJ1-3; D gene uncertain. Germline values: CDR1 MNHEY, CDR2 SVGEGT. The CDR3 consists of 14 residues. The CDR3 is CASRSKGPGNTIYF. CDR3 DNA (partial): TGTGCCAGCAGGTCGAAGGGCCCTGGAAACACA.

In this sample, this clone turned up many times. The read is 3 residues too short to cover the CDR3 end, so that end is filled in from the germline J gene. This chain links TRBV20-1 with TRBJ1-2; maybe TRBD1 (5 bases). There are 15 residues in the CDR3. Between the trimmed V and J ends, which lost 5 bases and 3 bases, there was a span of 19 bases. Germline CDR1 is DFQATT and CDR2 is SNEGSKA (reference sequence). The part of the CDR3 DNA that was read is TGCAGTGCTGACGAGGGCGGGGGGTCGGACTATGGC. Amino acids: CSADEGGGSDYG. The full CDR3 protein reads CSADEGGGSDYGYTF.

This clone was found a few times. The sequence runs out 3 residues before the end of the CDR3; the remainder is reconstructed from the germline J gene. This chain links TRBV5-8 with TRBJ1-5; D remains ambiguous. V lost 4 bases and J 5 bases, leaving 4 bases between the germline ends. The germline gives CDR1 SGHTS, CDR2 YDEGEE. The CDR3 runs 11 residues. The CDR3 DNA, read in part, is TGTGCCAGCAGCCTTTATCAGCCC. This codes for CASSLYQP. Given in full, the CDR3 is CASSLYQPQHF.

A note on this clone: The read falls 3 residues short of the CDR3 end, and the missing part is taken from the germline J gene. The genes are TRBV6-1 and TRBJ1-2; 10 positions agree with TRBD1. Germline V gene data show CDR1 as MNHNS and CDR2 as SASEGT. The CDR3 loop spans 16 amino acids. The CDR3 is CASSEALGTGELDYTF. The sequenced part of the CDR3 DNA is TGTGCCAGCAGTGAAGCGCTAGGGACAGGGGAGCTCGAC.

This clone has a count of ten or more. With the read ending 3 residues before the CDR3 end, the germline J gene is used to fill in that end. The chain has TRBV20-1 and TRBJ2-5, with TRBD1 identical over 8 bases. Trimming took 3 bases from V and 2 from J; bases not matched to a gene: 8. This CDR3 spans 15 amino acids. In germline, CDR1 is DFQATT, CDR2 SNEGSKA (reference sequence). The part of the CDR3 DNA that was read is TGCAGTGCTAGTGGGGGGACAGGAATACAAGAGACC. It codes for CSASGGTGIQET. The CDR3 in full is CSASGGTGIQETQYF.

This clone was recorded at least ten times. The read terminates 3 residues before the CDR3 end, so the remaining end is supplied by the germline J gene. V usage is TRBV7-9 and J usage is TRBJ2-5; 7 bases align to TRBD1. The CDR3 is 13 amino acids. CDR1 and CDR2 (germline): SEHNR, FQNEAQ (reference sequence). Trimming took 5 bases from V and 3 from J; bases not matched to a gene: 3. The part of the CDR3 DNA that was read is TGTGCCAGCAGCCAGGGGGTGGAAGAGACC. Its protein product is CASSQGVEET. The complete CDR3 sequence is CASSQGVEETQYF.

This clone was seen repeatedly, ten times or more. This chain's CDR3 is CASSVTGSGANVLTF. The CDR3 bases that were read are TGCGCCAGCAGCGTTACAGGGTCTGGGGCCAACGTC. The chain recombines TRBV4-1 with TRBJ2-6; possibly TRBD1 for D (6 bases). The CDR3 extends 3 residues past the end of the read, so its final part is completed from the germline J gene. This CDR3 has 15 residues. CDR1 and CDR2 from the germline V gene are MGHRA and YSYEKL. Trimming pared 5 bases from V and 1 base from J, leaving 9 bases between.

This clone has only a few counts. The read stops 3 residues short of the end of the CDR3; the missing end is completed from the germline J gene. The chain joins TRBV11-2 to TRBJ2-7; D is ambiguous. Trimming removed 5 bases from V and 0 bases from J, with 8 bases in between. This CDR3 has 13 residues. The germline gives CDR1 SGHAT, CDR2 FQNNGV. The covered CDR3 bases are TGTGCCAGCAGCACTGGTAGCTCCTACGAG. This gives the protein CASSTGSSYE. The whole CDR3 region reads CASSTGSSYEQYF.

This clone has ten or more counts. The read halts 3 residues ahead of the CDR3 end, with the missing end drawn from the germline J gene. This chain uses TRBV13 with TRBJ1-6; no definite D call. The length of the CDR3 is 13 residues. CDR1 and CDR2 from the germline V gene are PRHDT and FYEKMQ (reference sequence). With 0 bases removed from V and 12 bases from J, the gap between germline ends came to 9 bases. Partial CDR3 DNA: TGTGCCAGCAGCTTAGGGGGCACCGAACCC. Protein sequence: CASSLGGTEP. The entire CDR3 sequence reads CASSLGGTEPLHF.

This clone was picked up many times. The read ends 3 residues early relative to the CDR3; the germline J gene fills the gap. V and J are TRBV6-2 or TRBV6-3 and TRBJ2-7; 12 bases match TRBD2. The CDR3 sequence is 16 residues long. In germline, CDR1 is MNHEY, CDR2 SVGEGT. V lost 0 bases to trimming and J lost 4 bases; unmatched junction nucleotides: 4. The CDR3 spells CASSYSTSGGEYEQYF. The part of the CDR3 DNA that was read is TGTGCCAGCAGTTACTCGACTAGCGGGGGAGAATACGAG.

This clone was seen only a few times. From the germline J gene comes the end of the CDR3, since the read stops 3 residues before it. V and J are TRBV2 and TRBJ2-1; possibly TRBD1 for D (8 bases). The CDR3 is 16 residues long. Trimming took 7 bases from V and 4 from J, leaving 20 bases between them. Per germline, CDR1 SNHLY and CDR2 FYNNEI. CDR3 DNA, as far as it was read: TGTGCCAGCACAGGGGAGGGGACAGGATCATACAATGAG. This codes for CASTGEGTGSYNE. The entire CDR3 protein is CASTGEGTGSYNEQFF.

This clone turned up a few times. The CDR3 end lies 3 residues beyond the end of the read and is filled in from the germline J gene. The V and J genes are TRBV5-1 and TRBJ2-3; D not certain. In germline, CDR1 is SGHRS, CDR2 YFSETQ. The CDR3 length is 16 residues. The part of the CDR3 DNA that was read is TGCGCCAGCAGCTTGGGTCCGGCAGGCTACCAAGAGACG. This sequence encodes CASSLGPAGYQET. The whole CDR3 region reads CASSLGPAGYQETQYF.

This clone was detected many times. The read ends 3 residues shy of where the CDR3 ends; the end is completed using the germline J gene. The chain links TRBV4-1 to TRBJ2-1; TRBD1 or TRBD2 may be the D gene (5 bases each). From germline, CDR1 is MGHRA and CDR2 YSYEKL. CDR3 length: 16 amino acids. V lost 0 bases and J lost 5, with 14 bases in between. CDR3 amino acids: CASSQDEGLTDNEQFF. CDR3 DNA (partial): TGCGCCAGCAGCCAAGACGAGGGGTTGACGGACAATGAG.